The rows below give T cell receptor beta chains drawn from one sample of a study of graft-versus-host responses after intestinal transplantation. Clones were sequenced by immunoSEQ multiplex PCR, and TCRdb holds only the in-frame ones, with some missing. The sample comprises about 16,000 clones, 88% of which are singletons, and around 5.8% rests with the top ten. Sequenced here: PBMCs, sampled approximately 110 days after intestinal transplant. Receptors originate from a human patient who received an intestinal transplant, so some T cells may come from the graft donor. CDR3s include the opening cysteine and the closing phenylalanine or tryptophan. A D gene is named only where the DNA matches it firmly. A clone size is listed for some rows: how often the clone was seen (once, few, many), or a class if it is expanded.

>NA|NA|TRBJ1-4|TRBV4-3
CASSQDVGWVRTNEKLFF
TGCGCCAGCAGCCAAGATGTAGGTTGGGTTAGGACTAATGAAAAACTGTTTTTT
>NA|NA|TRBJ2-1|TRBV28
CASSVPGEETSSYNEQFF
TGTGCCAGCAGCGTTCCGGGGGAGGAAACCAGCTCCTACAATGAGCAGTTCTTC
>NA|NA|TRBJ2-7|TRBV6-1
CASSGPKRGHIVLGQYF
TGTGCCAGCAGTGGCCCTAAGCGTGGACATATCGTATTGGGGCAGTACTTC
>NA|TRBD1|TRBJ2-3|TRBV7-9
CASSTGQGADTQYF
TGTGCCAGCAGTACTGGACAGGGGGCAGATACGCAGTATTTT
>once|TRBD2|TRBJ2-3|TRBV7-6
CASSAYRGLAGGDSTDTQYF
TGTGCCAGCAGCGCCTACAGGGGACTAGCGGGAGGAGATAGCACAGATACGCAGTATTTT
>NA|NA|TRBJ2-7|TRBV27
CASSLMGGESYEQYF
TGTGCCAGCAGTTTGATGGGGGGTGAGTCCTACGAGCAGTACTTC
>NA|NA|TRBJ2-7|TRBV7-2
CASSPGGGVAGLQYF
TGTGCCAGCAGCCCAGGCGGAGGGGTCGCCGGTCTGCAGTACTTC
>NA|NA|TRBJ2-1|TRBV11-2
CASSLGLSYNEQFF
TGTGCCAGCAGCTTAGGACTCTCCTACAATGAGCAGTTCTTC
>NA|NA|TRBJ1-1|TRBV7-9
CASSLGTALEAFF
TGTGCCAGCAGCTTAGGGACAGCACTTGAAGCTTTCTTT
>NA|NA|TRBJ1-2|TRBV6-6
CASSYSHRYGYTF
TGTGCCAGCAGTTACTCCCATCGATATGGCTACACCTTC
>NA|NA|TRBJ1-5|TRBV19
CASSISRSGDQPQHF
TGTGCCAGTAGTATATCTCGCTCAGGAGATCAGCCCCAGCATTTT
>NA|NA|TRBJ2-6|TRBV6-6
CASSSSTGANVLTF
TGTGCCAGCAGTTCAAGTACTGGGGCCAACGTCCTGACTTTC
>few|TRBD1|TRBJ1-3|TRBV27
CASSPIRDRGDTIYF
TGTGCCAGCAGTCCTATCCGGGACAGGGGCGACACCATATATTTT
>NA|NA|TRBJ2-7|TRBV2
CASSEGQNGNEQYF
TGTGCCAGCAGTGAAGGACAGAACGGAAACGAGCAGTACTTC
>once|NA|TRBJ1-5|TRBV27
CASSLTGSGVWDQPQHF
TGTGCCAGCAGCTTGACGGGATCAGGGGTTTGGGATCAGCCCCAGCATTTT
>NA|TRBD2|TRBJ2-7|TRBV11-2
CASIPTSGSNEQYF
TGTGCCAGCATCCCGACTAGCGGGAGTAACGAGCAGTACTTC